This T cell receptor (beta chain) comes out of a study of cytomegalovirus exposure and HLA in healthy donors. The study's findings and limits: Overall, approximately 150 TCR beta chains were annotated as cytomegalovirus-associated. Segments of the TCR beta V type were, in most cases, productive about 90% or about 30% of the time in an earlier analysis. In terms of immune exposure information, only CMV serostatus was available.

Germline CDR1 MGHRA, CDR2 YSYEKL. Trimming took off 0 bases at V and 8 bases at J, with 13 bases between the two ends. This CDR3 has 14 residues. With regard to this clone: Its antigen is not identified.

The PCR employed 60 Vbeta primers together with 13 Jbeta primers. Profiling relied on immunoSEQ multiplex PCR, and the TCRdb table lists in-frame clones only, not all of them. The sample lists about 160,000 clones; 70% to 85% were seen once. Each donor's status was that of a healthy bone marrow donor. This clonotype was obtained from a male donor in good health and CMV-seronegative. The chain links TRBV4-1 to TRBJ1-2; D not certain. Sequencing was carried out using PBMCs. The CDR3 loop is CASSQDRSPRGYTF. Written as DNA, the CDR3 is TGCGCCAGCAGCCAAGATCGGTCCCCTAGGGGCTACACCTTC.